This passage covers 30 T cell receptor beta chains from one sample sequenced in a study of T cell repertoires in cytomegalovirus infection. TCRdb re-analysed the reads in MiXCR, keeping a single row per CDR3 protein. The table records more than 150,000 distinct CDR3 sequences, roughly a fifth of them present only once. Sequenced: PBMCs. The receptors were gathered from a human donor in good health (CMV status not recorded). Some clones in this sample may be carry-over from other donors' samples.

This clonotype has at least ten counts. The chain joins TRBV29-1 to TRBJ2-4; TRBD1 is a possible D gene (7 bases). The CDR3 covers 13 residues. The germline gives CDR1 SQVTM, CDR2 ANQGSEA. Trimming took off 6 bases at V and 4 bases at J, with 13 bases between the two ends. CDR3 sequence (DNA): TGCAGCGTGGAGGGGGACAGAAAAAACATTCAGTACTTC. As protein: CSVEGDRKNIQYF.

The table lists this clonotype with a few counts. The rearrangement uses TRBV5-1 and TRBJ1-5; D is possibly TRBD1 (5 bases). There are 15 residues in the CDR3. Looked up from germline, CDR1 is SGHRS and CDR2 is YFSETQ. The ends were cut back, 4 bases at V and 3 bases at J, with 14 bases in the middle. The CDR3 bases are TGCGCCAGCAGCCCAAAGCCGGACAACAATCAGCCCCAGCATTTT. Translating it yields CASSPKPDNNQPQHF.

Many counts were recorded for this clonotype. The V call is TRBV11-2, the J call TRBJ2-1; 11 bases fit TRBD2. Trimming removed 0 bases from V and 16 bases from J; junction bases left unmatched: 8. Germline CDR1 SGHAT, CDR2 FQNNGV. The CDR3 has 14 residues. The chain's CDR3 is CASSLEPSGGNKFF. CDR3 coding DNA: TGTGCCAGCAGCTTAGAACCTAGCGGGGGGAACAAATTCTTC.

Many counts were recorded for this clonotype. The chain couples TRBV7-2 to TRBJ1-5, with a tentative D call TRBD1 (5 bases). Trimming shortened V by 3 bases and J by 0 bases, and 9 bases separated the two germline ends. CDR1 is SGHTA and CDR2 is FQGNSA in the germline V gene. The CDR3 runs to 15 residues. The CDR3 region has the DNA TGTGCCAGCAGCTTCGAGGGGTTTAGCAATCAGCCCCAGCATTTT. It is translated as CASSFEGFSNQPQHF.

The chain has TRBV5-4 and TRBJ2-2; TRBD1 matches 9 bases. The germline V gene encodes CDR1 SGHNT and CDR2 YYREEE (reference sequence). The CDR3 loop spans 17 amino acids. V dropped 3 bases and J dropped 5; count of bases not matched to a gene: 11. CDR3 sequence (DNA): TGTGCCAGCAGCTCCCCCGGGGGACAGGGCTCGACCGGGGAGCTGTTTTTT. Residues: CASSSPGGQGSTGELFF.

The chain employs TRBV7-2 and TRBJ2-1; 9 nucleotides align to TRBD1. CDR1 and CDR2 (germline): SGHTA, FQGNSA. The CDR3 is 24 amino acids. The V segment lost 4 bases and the J segment 0 bases; nucleotides outside the gene matches: 28. The CDR3 region is CASSSTLGTGKGRASASSYNEQFF. The CDR3 coding sequence is TGTGCCAGCAGCTCCACCCTGGGGACAGGGAAAGGGAGAGCTAGCGCCAGCTCCTACAATGAGCAGTTCTTC.

This clonotype has just a few counts. The chain couples TRBV11-2 to TRBJ1-1, with D unclear. Trimming shortened V by 7 bases and J by 0 bases, and 12 bases separated the two germline ends. The CDR3 length is 14 residues. Germline-derived CDR1 and CDR2 are SGHAT and FQNNGV. CDR3 in amino acids: CASTIQHLNTEAFF. The DNA of the CDR3 is TGTGCCAGCACCATACAACATCTGAACACTGAAGCTTTCTTT.

With respect to this clonotype: An end of the junction differs from the germline gene, which may be a read error. This chain uses TRBV20-1 with TRBJ2-7, with TRBD1 identical over 7 bases. Germline CDR1 DFQATT, CDR2 SNEGSKA (reference sequence). The CDR3 has 13 residues. In nucleotides, the CDR3 is TGCAGTGCTAGGAGGGGGCTAGGGTACGATCAGTACTTC. Protein product: CSARRGLGYDQYF.

V is TRBV28 and J is TRBJ1-6; D is undetermined. The CDR3 has 14 residues. With 10 bases removed from V and 8 bases from J, the gap between germline ends came to 18 bases. Germline CDR1 and CDR2: MDHEN and SYDVKM. The CDR3 here is CATRREGLDSPLHF. DNA of the CDR3: TGTGCCACCCGACGAGAGGGCTTGGATTCACCCCTCCACTTT.

This clonotype showed up just a few times. This chain uses TRBV19 with TRBJ2-1, with 10 bases lining up with TRBD1. The germline CDR1 and CDR2 sequences are LNHDA and SQIVND (reference sequence). The CDR3 sequence is 16 residues long. The V segment lost 4 bases and the J segment 5 bases; nucleotides outside the gene matches: 8. The CDR3 spells CASSTWDRGTNNEQFF. DNA for the CDR3: TGTGCCAGTAGTACTTGGGACAGGGGTACGAACAATGAGCAGTTCTTC.

J is TRBJ2-5 and V is TRBV20-1; D possibly uses TRBD1 or TRBD2 (6 bases each). The CDR3 has 17 amino acids. Looked up from germline, CDR1 is DFQATT and CDR2 is SNEGSKA (reference sequence). V was cut by 3 bases and J by 0 bases, with 20 bases left in between. CDR3 sequence (DNA): TGCAGTGCTAGTTCCTGGGGGGCGGGTACTAACCAAGAGACCCAGTACTTC. This codes for CSASSWGAGTNQETQYF.

This chain connects TRBV6-5 to TRBJ1-5; TRBD1 aligns across 9 bases. CDR3 size: 17 residues. Germline loops: CDR1 MNHEY, CDR2 SVGAGI. V gave up 7 bases and J gave up 1 base; unmatched junction bases: 11. CDR3 amino acids: CASKKNPGQGSNQPQHF. DNA of the CDR3: TGTGCCAGCAAGAAAAACCCGGGACAGGGAAGCAATCAGCCCCAGCATTTT.

This clonotype was counted many times. The rearrangement uses TRBV7-2 and TRBJ2-7; D is unclear. V was cut by 5 bases and J by 3 bases, with 8 bases left in between. The CDR3 contains 12 residues. Germline assignment: CDR1 SGHTA and CDR2 FQGNSA. The CDR3 DNA is TGTGCCAGCAGCAAAGCCAGCTACGAGCAGTACTTC. Protein sequence: CASSKASYEQYF.

This chain uses TRBV19 with TRBJ2-7, with 10 bases aligning to TRBD1. The germline V gene encodes CDR1 LNHDA and CDR2 SQIVND (reference sequence). Trimming at V came to 7 bases and at J to 5 bases, leaving 8 bases not matched to a gene. The CDR3 consists of 14 residues. This CDR3 is CASIAGTGDHEQYF. CDR3 nucleotide sequence: TGTGCCAGTATCGCCGGGACAGGGGACCACGAGCAGTACTTC.

This clonotype was recorded at least ten times. The chain couples TRBV7-8 to TRBJ1-4; the D gene is possibly TRBD1 (6 bases). V was cut by 1 base and J by 8 bases, with 14 bases left in between. The CDR3 contains 15 residues. Germline V gives CDR1 SGHVS, CDR2 FQNEAQ. DNA for the CDR3: TGTGCCAGCAGCTTAGGAACAGGGATCCGGGAAAAACTGTTTTTT. Translated, it gives CASSLGTGIREKLFF.

The genes are TRBV10-3 and TRBJ2-2; D unresolved. Germline V gene data show CDR1 as ENHRY and CDR2 as SYGVKD. The CDR3 extends over 15 amino acids. V lost 2 bases and J lost 3, with 10 bases in between. The CDR3 nucleotides read TGTGCCATCAGTGAGGTTCCTAGTTACACCGGGGAGCTGTTTTTT. Its translation: CAISEVPSYTGELFF.

This clonotype occurred many times. The V and J genes are TRBV12-3 or TRBV12-4 and TRBJ1-3, with D perhaps TRBD1 (6 bases). The CDR3 loop spans 14 amino acids. V was clipped by 6 bases and J by 4 bases, with 13 bases between them. CDR3 sequence: CASSTGPEGNTIYF. The CDR3 DNA sequence: TGTGCCAGCAGCACAGGGCCGGAGGGAAACACCATATATTTT.

This clonotype has at least ten counts. The chain has TRBV7-6 and TRBJ1-5, with D uncertain. The CDR3 sequence is 15 residues long. V was cut by 1 base and J by 3 bases, with 10 bases left in between. The V gene's germline CDR1 is SGHVS and CDR2 FNYEAQ. The CDR3 region has the DNA TGTGCCAGCAGCTTAGGTGGAGGTTTCAATCAGCCCCAGCATTTT. It yields the protein CASSLGGGFNQPQHF. Together with reference TRBV7-6 and TRBJ1-5, the CDR3 gives the full variable domain: GAGVSQSPRYKVTKRGQDVALRCDPISGHVSLYWYRQALGQGPEFLTYFNYEAQQDKSGLPNDRFSAERPEGSISTLTIQRTEQRDSAMYRCASSLGGGFNQPQHFGDGTRLSIL.

A few counts support this clonotype. CDR3 amino acids: CASSNSGTEAFF. Here the CDR3 DNA reads TGTGCCAGCAGTAACAGCGGAACTGAAGCTTTCTTT. The rearrangement uses TRBV6-6 and TRBJ1-1; D is unresolved. Trimming took 5 bases from V and 5 from J, leaving 9 bases between them. Germline loops: CDR1 MNHNY, CDR2 SVGAGI (reference sequence). This CDR3 has 12 residues.

V gene TRBV7-9 combines with J gene TRBJ2-7; no clear D. The CDR3 totals 14 residues. The germline V gene encodes CDR1 SEHNR and CDR2 FQNEAQ (reference sequence). Trimming took 1 base from V and 0 from J, leaving 7 bases between them. CDR3 bases: TGTGCCAGCAGCTTAGATCTGTCCTCCTACGAGCAGTACTTC. It codes for CASSLDLSSYEQYF.

The chain links TRBV4-2 to TRBJ2-1, with D possibly being TRBD1 (5 bases). With 4 bases removed from V and 3 bases from J, the gap between germline ends came to 10 bases. The germline CDR1 and CDR2 sequences are LGHNA and YNFKEQ. The CDR3 is 14 residues long. CDR3 bases: TGTGCCAGCAGCCCCGGACAACACTACAATGAGCAGTTCTTC. This encodes CASSPGQHYNEQFF.

This clonotype showed up many times. J is TRBJ2-2 and V is TRBV7-7, with D uncertain. V lost 8 bases and J lost 0, with 10 bases in between. CDR1 is SSHAT, CDR2 FNYEAQ, per germline (reference sequence). CDR3 length: 14 residues. DNA of the CDR3: TGTGCCAGCGCCAACACCGCGAACACCGGGGAGCTGTTTTTT. Translated, it gives CASANTANTGELFF. The full variable domain, with the rest looked up from reference TRBV7-7 and TRBJ2-2, is GAGVSQSPRYKVTKRGQDVTLRCDPISSHATLYWYQQALGQGPEFLTYFNYEAQPDKSGLPSDRFSAERPEGSISTLTIQRTEQRDSAMYRCASANTANTGELFFGEGSRLTVL.

The chain couples TRBV29-1 to TRBJ2-7; the match to TRBD1 covers 9 bases. The germline gives CDR1 SQVTM, CDR2 ANQGSEA. The trim removed 4 bases at V and 2 bases at J, leaving 9 bases unmatched. This CDR3 is 15 amino acids long. CDR3 DNA sequence: TGCAGCGTTGGTGGCGGGACAGGGTCGACCTACGAGCAGTACTTC. It is translated as CSVGGGTGSTYEQYF.

This sequence joins TRBV2 and TRBJ2-2; a weak D match, TRBD1 (5 bases). The germline V gene has CDR1 SNHLY and CDR2 FYNNEI. There are 16 residues in the CDR3. Between the trimmed V and J ends, which lost 5 bases and 5 bases, there was a span of 18 bases. The CDR3 loop reads CASSSSTGWGTGELFF. The CDR3 bases are TGTGCCAGCAGTTCTAGTACAGGCTGGGGAACCGGGGAGCTGTTTTTT.

The chain links TRBV7-6 to TRBJ1-2; D unresolved. V was cut by 1 base and J by 7 bases, with 13 bases left in between. CDR3 size: 14 residues. Germline lookup yields CDR1 SGHVS and CDR2 FNYEAQ. Written as DNA, the CDR3 is TGTGCCAGCAGCTTAGGGGTTGGGGATCTTGGCTACACCTTC. This encodes CASSLGVGDLGYTF.

The chain joins TRBV27 to TRBJ1-2; 10 nucleotides match TRBD1. V shed 5 bases and J 4 bases; nucleotides not matched to a gene: 10. Germline lookup yields CDR1 MNHEY and CDR2 SMNVEV (reference sequence). This CDR3 has 16 amino acids. The CDR3 protein is CASSPRQGALPYGYTF. The CDR3 nucleotides are TGTGCCAGCAGTCCCAGACAGGGGGCGCTTCCCTATGGCTACACCTTC.

This clonotype appeared a few times. The chain is built from TRBV25-1 and TRBJ1-3; a possible D gene is TRBD1 (5 bases). V was shortened by 4 bases and J by 0 bases, with 16 bases between the two germline ends. This CDR3 contains 17 residues. Germline lookup yields CDR1 MGHDK and CDR2 SYGVNS. The CDR3 DNA is TGTGCCAGCAGTGGGCCGTTGGGACTTAACTCTGGAAACACCATATATTTT. Protein: CASSGPLGLNSGNTIYF.

This clonotype was detected many times. The chain recombines TRBV28 with TRBJ1-5; D is uncertain. Trimming shortened V by 7 bases and J by 6 bases, and 13 bases separated the two germline ends. Looked up from germline, CDR1 is MDHEN and CDR2 is SYDVKM. This CDR3 is 13 amino acids long. The CDR3 is CASTLPGVQPQHF. The CDR3 nucleotides are TGTGCCAGCACCCTTCCAGGCGTTCAGCCCCAGCATTTT.

The V call is TRBV19, the J call TRBJ2-3, with 8 bases aligning to TRBD2. The junction had 7 bases not matched to a gene; V was cut back by 3 bases and J by 5 bases. Germline V lookup: CDR1 LNHDA, CDR2 SQIVND (reference sequence). The CDR3 has 15 amino acids. CDR3 DNA sequence: TGTGCCAGTAGTATTTCGGGACTAGAGGGAGATACGCAGTATTTT. It encodes CASSISGLEGDTQYF.

This chain connects TRBV6-6 to TRBJ2-1, with 10 bases fitting TRBD1. J was trimmed by 6 bases and V by 5 bases; bases with no gene match: 7. Germline CDR1 and CDR2: MNHNY and SVGAGI (reference sequence). This CDR3 comprises 15 residues. This chain's CDR3 is CASSPGQGSFNEQFF. The DNA for the CDR3 is TGTGCCAGCAGTCCGGGACAGGGGAGCTTCAATGAGCAGTTCTTC.